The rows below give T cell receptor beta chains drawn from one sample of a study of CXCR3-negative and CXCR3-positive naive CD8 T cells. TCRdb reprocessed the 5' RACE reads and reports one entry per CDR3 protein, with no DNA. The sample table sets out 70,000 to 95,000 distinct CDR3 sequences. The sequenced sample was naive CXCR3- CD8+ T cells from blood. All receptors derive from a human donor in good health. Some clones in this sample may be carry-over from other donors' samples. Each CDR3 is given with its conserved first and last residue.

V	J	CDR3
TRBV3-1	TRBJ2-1	CASSQVAWGGNEQFF
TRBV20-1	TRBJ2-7	CSARAGTGGVDEQYF
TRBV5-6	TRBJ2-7	CASSLGSPPLSYEQYF
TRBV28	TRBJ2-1	CASSLPPPPSRKGNGNEQFF
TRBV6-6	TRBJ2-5	CASSSHPAQYF
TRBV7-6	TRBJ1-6	CASSQYNSPLHF
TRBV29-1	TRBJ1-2	CSVEQAINDGYTF
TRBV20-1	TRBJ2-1	CSARDDWLQGGNEQFF
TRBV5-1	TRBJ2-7	CASSLYRGHYEQYF
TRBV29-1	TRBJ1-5	CSVPPHHHLDSCNQPQHF
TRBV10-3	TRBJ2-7	CAITGGPIDEQYF
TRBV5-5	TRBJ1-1	CASSFISTGANTEAFF
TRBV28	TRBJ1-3	CASSSLPGRPVGNTIYF
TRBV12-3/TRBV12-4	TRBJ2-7	CASSLIAGQATYEQYF
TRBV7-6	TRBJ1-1	CASSLAPGDTEAFF
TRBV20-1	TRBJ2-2	CSASTGGYTGELFF
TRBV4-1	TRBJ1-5	CASSQDSGTANQPQHF
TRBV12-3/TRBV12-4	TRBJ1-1	CASTQTGGNTEAFF
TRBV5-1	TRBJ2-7	CASSLDRESLYEQYF
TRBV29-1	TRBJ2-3	CSVEDYAGPSTDTQYF
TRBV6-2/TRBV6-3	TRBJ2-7	CASSYYPGQTYEQYF
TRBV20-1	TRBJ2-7	CSGKNRDFYEQYF
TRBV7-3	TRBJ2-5	CASSPEYQETQYF
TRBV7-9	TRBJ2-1	CASSSPFGGGLGNEQFF
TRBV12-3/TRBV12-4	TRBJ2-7	CASSLAPAEQYF
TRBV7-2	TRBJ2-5	CASSAPRGTQYF
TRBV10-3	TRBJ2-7	CAITSGQGTYEQYF
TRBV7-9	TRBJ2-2	CASSLGTERTGELFF
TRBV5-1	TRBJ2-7	CASKDWTGNYEQYF
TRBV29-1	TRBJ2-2	CSVKGAHGELFF
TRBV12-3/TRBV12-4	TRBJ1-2	CASRQPGQVDTSYTF
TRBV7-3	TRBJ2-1	CASSLTGYNEQFF
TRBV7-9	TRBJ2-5	CASSPRPPGAGETQYF
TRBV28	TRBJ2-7	CASRHRETYEQYF
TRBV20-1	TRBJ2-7	CSPTGTGSSYEQYF
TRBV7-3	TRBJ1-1	CASSWTGGRDTEAFF
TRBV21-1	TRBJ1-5	CASSKTGFRNQPQHF
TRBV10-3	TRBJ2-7	CAISHGNEQYF
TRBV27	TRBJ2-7	CASSSSDSYEQYF
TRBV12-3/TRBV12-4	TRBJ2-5	CASSLEGTSESQETQYF
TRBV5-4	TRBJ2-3	CASSPRMGTFTDTQYF
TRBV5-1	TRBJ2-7	CASSPAGTGYEQYF
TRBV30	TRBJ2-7	CAWRGTSGGQETQYF
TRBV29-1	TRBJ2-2	CSVYGRGPTPGTGELFF
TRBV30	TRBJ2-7	CAWRGLAPDEQYF
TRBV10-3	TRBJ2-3	CAILDRGHGAQYF
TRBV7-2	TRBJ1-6	CASSLKYGNSPLHF
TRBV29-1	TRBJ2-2	CSATTYTGELFF
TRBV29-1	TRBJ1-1	CSVDQGPDTEAFF
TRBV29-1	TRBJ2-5	CSVEISGGFGTQYF
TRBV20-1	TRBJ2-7	CSARAMSSYEQYF